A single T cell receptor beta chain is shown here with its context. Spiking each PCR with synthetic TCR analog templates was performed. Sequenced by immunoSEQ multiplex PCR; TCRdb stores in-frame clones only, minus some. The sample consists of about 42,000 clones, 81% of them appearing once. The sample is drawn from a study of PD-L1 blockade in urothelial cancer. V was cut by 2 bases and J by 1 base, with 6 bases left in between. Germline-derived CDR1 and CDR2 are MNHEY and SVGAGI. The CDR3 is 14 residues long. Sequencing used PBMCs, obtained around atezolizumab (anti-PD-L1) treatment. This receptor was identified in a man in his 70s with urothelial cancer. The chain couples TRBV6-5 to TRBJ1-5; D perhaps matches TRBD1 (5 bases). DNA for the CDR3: TGTGCCAGCAGTTACGGGGGGAGCAATCAGCCCCAGCATTTT. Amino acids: CASSYGGSNQPQHF.